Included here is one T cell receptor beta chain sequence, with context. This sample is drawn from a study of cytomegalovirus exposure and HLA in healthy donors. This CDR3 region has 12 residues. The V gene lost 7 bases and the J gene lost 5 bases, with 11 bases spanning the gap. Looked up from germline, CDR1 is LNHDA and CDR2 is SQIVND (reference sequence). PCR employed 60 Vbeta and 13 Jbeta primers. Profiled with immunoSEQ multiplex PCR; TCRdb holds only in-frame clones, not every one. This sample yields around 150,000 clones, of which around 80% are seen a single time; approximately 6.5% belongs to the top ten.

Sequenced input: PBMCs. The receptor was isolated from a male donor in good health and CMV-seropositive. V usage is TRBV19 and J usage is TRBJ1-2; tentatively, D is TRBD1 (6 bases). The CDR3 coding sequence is TGTGCCAGTACTCGGACAGATTATGGCTACACCTTC. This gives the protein CASTRTDYGYTF.